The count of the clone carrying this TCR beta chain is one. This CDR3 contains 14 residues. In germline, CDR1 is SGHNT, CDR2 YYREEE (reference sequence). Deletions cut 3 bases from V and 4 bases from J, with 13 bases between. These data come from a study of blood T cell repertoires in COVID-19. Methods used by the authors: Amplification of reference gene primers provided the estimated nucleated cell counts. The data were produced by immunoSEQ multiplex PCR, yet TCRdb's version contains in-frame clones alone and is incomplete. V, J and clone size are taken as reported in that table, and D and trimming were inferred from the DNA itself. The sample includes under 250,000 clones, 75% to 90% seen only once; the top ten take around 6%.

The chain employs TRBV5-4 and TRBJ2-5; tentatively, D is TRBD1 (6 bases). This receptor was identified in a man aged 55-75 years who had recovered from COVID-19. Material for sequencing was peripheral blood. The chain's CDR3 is CASSSESGVETQYF. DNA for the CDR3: TGTGCCAGCAGCTCGGAGTCAGGGGTAGAGACCCAGTACTTC. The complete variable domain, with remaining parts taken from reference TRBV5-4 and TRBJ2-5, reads ETGVTQSPTHLIKTRGQQVTLRCSSQSGHNTVSWYQQALGQGPQFIFQYYREEENGRGNFPPRFSGLQFPNYSSELNVNALELDDSALYLCASSSESGVETQYFGPGTRLLVL.